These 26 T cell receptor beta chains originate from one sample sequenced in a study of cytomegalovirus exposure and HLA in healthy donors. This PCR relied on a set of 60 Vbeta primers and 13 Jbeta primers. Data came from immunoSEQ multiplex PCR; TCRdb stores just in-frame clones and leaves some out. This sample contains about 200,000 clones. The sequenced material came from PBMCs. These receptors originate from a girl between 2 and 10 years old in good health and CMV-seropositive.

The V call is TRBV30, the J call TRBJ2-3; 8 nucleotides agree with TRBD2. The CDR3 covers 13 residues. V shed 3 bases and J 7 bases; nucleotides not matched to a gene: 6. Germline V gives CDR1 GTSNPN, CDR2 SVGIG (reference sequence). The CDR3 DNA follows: TGTGCCTGGAGAATAGCGGGGCTTAATACGCAGTATTTT. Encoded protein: CAWRIAGLNTQYF.

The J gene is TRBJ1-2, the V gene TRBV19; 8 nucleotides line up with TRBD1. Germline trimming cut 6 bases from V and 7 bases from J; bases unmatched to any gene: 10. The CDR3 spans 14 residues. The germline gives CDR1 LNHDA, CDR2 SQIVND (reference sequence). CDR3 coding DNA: TGTGCCAGTAGGTCGACAGGGGTAAATGCTGGCTACACCTTC. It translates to CASRSTGVNAGYTF.

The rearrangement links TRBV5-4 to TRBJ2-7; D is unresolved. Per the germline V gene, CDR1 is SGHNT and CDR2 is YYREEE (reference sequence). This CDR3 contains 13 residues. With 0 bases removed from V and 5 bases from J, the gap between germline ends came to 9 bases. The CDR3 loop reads CASSLVGFNEQYF. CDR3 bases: TGTGCCAGCAGCTTGGTCGGTTTCAACGAGCAGTACTTC. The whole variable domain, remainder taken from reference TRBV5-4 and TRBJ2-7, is ETGVTQSPTHLIKTRGQQVTLRCSSQSGHNTVSWYQQALGQGPQFIFQYYREEENGRGNFPPRFSGLQFPNYSSELNVNALELDDSALYLCASSLVGFNEQYFGPGTRLTVT.

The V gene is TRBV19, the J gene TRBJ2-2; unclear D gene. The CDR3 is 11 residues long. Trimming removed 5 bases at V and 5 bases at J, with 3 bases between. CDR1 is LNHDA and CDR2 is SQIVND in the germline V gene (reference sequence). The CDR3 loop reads CASSATGELFF. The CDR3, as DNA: TGTGCCAGTAGTGCGACCGGGGAGCTGTTTTTT.

The CDR3 here is CASSEYTSGQAEQFF. Written as DNA, the CDR3 is TGCGCCAGCAGTGAATACACTAGCGGACAGGCTGAGCAGTTCTTC. This chain links TRBV10-1 with TRBJ2-1; a possible D gene is TRBD2 (8 bases). Germline CDR1 WNHNN, CDR2 SYGVQD (reference sequence). The CDR3 sequence is 15 residues long. Between the trimmed V and J ends, which lost 3 bases and 9 bases, there was a span of 18 bases.

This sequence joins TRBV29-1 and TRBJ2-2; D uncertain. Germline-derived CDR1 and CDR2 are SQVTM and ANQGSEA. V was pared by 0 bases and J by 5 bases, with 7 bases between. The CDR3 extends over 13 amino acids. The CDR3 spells CSVEDPGTGELFF. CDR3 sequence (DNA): TGCAGCGTTGAAGATCCCGGGACCGGGGAGCTGTTTTTT.

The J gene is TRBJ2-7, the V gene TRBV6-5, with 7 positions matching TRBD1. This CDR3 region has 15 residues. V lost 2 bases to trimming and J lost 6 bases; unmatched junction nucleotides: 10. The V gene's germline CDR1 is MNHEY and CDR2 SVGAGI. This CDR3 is CASSYLATGVGEQYF. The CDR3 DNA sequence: TGTGCCAGCAGTTACCTCGCAACAGGGGTGGGCGAGCAGTACTTC.

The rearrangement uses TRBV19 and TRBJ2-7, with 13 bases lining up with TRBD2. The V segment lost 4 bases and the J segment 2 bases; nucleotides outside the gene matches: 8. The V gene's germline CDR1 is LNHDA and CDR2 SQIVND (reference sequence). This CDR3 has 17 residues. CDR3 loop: CASSRGLAGASPYEQYF. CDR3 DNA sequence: TGTGCCAGTAGTAGAGGACTAGCGGGAGCCAGCCCCTACGAGCAGTACTTC.

The CDR3 loop is CASSASGKETQYF. For the CDR3, the DNA is TGTGCCAGCAGCGCCTCGGGGAAGGAGACCCAGTACTTC. V and J are TRBV9 and TRBJ2-5, with a weak D call TRBD2 (5 bases). The V end was cut by 3 bases, the J end by 5 bases, with 11 bases between. Germline CDR1 and CDR2: SGDLS and YYNGEE. The CDR3 consists of 13 residues.

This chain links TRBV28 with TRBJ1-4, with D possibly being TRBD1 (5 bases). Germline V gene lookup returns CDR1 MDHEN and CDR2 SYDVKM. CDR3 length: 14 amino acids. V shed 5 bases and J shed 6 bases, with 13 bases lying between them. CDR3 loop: CASSPDSLHEKLFF. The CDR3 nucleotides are TGTGCCAGCAGTCCTGACAGCTTGCATGAAAAACTGTTTTTT.

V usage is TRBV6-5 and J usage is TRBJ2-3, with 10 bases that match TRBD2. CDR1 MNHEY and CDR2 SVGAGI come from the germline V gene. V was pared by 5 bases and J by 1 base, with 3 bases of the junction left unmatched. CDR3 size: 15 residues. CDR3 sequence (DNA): TGTGCCAGCAGTCTCCTAGCGGGGGGCACAGATACGCAGTATTTT. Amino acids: CASSLLAGGTDTQYF.

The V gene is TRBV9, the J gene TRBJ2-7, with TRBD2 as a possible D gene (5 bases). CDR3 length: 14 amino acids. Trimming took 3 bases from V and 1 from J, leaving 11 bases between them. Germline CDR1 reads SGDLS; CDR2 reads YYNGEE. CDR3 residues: CASSGGWSSYEQYF. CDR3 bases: TGTGCCAGCAGCGGAGGGTGGTCGTCCTACGAGCAGTACTTC.

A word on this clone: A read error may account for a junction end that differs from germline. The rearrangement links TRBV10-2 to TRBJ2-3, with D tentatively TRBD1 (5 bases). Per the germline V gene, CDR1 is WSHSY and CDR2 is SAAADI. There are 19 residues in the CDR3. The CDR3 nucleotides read TGCGCCAGAAGTGGCGGCAGGGTGATGCGGCTGCCCAGTGCCGATACGCAGTATTTT. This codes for CARSGGRVMRLPSADTQYF.

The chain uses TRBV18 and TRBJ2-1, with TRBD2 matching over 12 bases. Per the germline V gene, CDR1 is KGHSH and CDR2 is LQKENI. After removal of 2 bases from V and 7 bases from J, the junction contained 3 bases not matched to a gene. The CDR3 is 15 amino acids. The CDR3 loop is CASSPVTSGSNEQFF. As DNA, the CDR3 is TGTGCCAGCTCACCAGTGACTAGCGGGAGTAATGAGCAGTTCTTC.

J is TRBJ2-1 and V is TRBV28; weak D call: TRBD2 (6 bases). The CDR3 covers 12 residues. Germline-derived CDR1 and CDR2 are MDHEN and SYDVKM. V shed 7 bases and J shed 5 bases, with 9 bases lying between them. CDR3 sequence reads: CASITSHNEQFF. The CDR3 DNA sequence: TGTGCCAGCATCACTAGCCACAATGAGCAGTTCTTC.

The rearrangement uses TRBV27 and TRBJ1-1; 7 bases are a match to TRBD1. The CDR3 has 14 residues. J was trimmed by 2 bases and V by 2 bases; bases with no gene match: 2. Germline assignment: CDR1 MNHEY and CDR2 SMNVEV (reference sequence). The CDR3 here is CASSLHRGNTEAFF. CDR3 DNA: TGTGCCAGCAGTTTACACAGGGGAAACACTGAAGCTTTCTTT.

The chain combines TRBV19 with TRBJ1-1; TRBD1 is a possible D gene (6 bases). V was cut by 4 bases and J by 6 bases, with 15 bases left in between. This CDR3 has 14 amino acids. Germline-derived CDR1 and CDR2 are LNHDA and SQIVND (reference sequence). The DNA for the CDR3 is TGTGCCAGTAGTAGCGGGGGCAGGGGTGCTGAAGCTTTCTTT. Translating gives CASSSGGRGAEAFF.

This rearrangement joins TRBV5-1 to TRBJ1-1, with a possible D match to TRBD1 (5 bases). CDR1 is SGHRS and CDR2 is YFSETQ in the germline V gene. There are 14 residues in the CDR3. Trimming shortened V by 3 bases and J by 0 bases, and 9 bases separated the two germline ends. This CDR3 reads CASSSRAMNTEAFF. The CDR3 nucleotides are TGCGCCAGCAGCTCCAGGGCTATGAACACTGAAGCTTTCTTT.

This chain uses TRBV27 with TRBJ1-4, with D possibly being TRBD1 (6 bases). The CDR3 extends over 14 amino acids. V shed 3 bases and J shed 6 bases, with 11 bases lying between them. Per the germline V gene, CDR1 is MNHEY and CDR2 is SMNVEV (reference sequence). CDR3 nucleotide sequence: TGTGCCAGCAGTTTCTGGGGGCGGGATGAAAAACTGTTTTTT. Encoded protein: CASSFWGRDEKLFF.

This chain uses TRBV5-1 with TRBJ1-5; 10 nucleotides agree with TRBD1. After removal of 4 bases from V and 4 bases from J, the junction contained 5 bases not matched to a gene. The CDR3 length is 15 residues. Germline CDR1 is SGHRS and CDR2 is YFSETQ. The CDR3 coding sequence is TGCGCCAGCAGCCCCGGGACAGGGGCTAATCAGCCCCAGCATTTT. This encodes CASSPGTGANQPQHF. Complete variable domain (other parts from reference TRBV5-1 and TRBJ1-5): KAGVTQTPRYLIKTRGQQVTLSCSPISGHRSVSWYQQTPGQGLQFLFEYFSETQRNKGNFPGRFSGRQFSNSRSEMNVSTLELGDSALYLCASSPGTGANQPQHFGDGTRLSIL.

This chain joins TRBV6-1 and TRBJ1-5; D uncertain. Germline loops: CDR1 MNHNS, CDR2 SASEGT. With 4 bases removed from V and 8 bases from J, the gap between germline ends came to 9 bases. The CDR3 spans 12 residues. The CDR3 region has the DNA TGTGCCAGCAGTGGACTAAGTGAGCCCCAGCATTTT. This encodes CASSGLSEPQHF.

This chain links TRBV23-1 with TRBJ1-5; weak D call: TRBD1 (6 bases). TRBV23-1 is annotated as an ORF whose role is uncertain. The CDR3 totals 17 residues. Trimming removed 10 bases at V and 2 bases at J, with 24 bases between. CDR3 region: CAKRDTRLKYGNQPQHF. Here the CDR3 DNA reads TGCGCCAAACGGGACACCCGGCTAAAATATGGCAATCAGCCCCAGCATTTT.

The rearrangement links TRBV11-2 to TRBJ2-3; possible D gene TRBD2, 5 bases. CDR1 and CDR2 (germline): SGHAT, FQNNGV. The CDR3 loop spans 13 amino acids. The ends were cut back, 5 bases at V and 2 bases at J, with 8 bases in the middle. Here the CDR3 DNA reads TGTGCCAGCAGCCGCGACTACACAGATACGCAGTATTTT. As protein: CASSRDYTDTQYF.

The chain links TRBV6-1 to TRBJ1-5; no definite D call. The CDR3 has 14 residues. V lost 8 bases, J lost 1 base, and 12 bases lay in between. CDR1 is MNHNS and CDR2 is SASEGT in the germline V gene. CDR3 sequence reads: CASFPSRSNQPQHF. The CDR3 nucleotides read TGTGCCAGCTTTCCTTCTAGGAGCAATCAGCCCCAGCATTTT.

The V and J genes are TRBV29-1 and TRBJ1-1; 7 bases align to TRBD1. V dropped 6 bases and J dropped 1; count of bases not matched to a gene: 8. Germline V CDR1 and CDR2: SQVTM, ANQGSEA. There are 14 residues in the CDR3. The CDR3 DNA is TGCAGCGTCCGCAGGGGGTTACAGAACACTGAAGCTTTCTTT. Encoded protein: CSVRRGLQNTEAFF.

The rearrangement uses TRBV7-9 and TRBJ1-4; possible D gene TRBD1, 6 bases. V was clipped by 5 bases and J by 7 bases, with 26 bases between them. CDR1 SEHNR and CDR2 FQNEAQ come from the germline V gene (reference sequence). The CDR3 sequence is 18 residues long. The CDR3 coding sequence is TGTGCCAGCAGCATAAACCGACAGGACGGGGATCTGGGTGAAAAACTGTTTTTT. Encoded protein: CASSINRQDGDLGEKLFF.